Each of the 20 T cell receptor beta chains below was sequenced from the same sample in a study of OX40 agonist ivuxolimab in advanced cancers. Libraries were prepared by immunoSEQ multiplex PCR; TCRdb keeps only in-frame clonotypes and omits some of them. The data hold approximately 29,000 clones, with roughly 83% observed a single time. The starting material was CD4+ or CD8+ T cells sorted from blood, obtained in a trial of the OX40 agonist ivuxolimab. The source is an adult with an advanced solid tumor such as melanoma, head and neck, liver or kidney cancer.

V gene TRBV7-9 combines with J gene TRBJ1-1; the D is unclear. Trimming pared 5 bases from V and 6 bases from J, leaving 13 bases between. CDR1 and CDR2 from the germline V gene are SEHNR and FQNEAQ (reference sequence). The CDR3 covers 13 residues. This CDR3 reads CASSVDWGAEAFF. The CDR3 DNA reads TGTGCCAGCAGCGTCGATTGGGGTGCTGAAGCTTTCTTT.

V gene TRBV27 combines with J gene TRBJ2-1, with D tentatively TRBD1 (6 bases). Per germline, CDR1 MNHEY and CDR2 SMNVEV (reference sequence). Trimming cost V 4 bases and J 4 bases, with 8 bases left between them. The length of the CDR3 is 13 residues. In nucleotides, the CDR3 is TGTGCCAGCAGTTGGACAGCATACAATGAGCAGTTCTTC. It translates to CASSWTAYNEQFF.

The chain is built from TRBV25-1 and TRBJ1-1; TRBD1 matches at 7 bases. This CDR3 is 14 amino acids long. The junction had 6 bases not matched to a gene; V was cut back by 4 bases and J by 4 bases. Germline CDR1 MGHDK, CDR2 SYGVNS. This CDR3 reads CASSARDSFTEAFF. For the CDR3, the DNA is TGTGCCAGCAGTGCCCGGGACAGCTTCACTGAAGCTTTCTTT.

The rearrangement joins TRBV2 to TRBJ2-1; D call uncertain. In germline, CDR1 is SNHLY, CDR2 FYNNEI. The ends were cut back, 0 bases at V and 0 bases at J, with 9 bases in the middle. This CDR3 is built from 16 residues. CDR3 sequence reads: CASSEARSRSYNEQFF. The DNA of the CDR3 is TGTGCCAGCAGTGAAGCGCGTAGCCGCTCCTACAATGAGCAGTTCTTC.

The chain combines TRBV6-5 with TRBJ2-7, with TRBD1 as a possible D gene (5 bases). V lost 4 bases, J lost 6 bases, and 13 bases lay in between. CDR1 and CDR2 from the germline V gene are MNHEY and SVGAGI. The CDR3 is made up of 13 amino acids. The CDR3 region has the DNA TGTGCCAGCAGTTCCGGGCCAGGGCCCGAGCAGTACTTC. Translating it yields CASSSGPGPEQYF.

V usage is TRBV4-1 and J usage is TRBJ2-7, with D perhaps TRBD1 (6 bases). Germline-derived CDR1 and CDR2 are MGHRA and YSYEKL. V lost 2 bases to trimming and J lost 6 bases, with 14 bases between them. CDR3 length: 14 amino acids. CDR3 coding DNA: TGCGCCAGCAGCCAAAAGTCCACAGGGTTCGAGCAGTACTTC. Amino acid sequence: CASSQKSTGFEQYF.

This clone was recorded once. The V gene is TRBV4-3, the J gene TRBJ2-5; TRBD2 matches at 9 bases. CDR1 and CDR2 from the germline V gene are LGHNA and YSLEER. Germline trimming cut 1 base from V and 6 bases from J; bases unmatched to any gene: 9. The CDR3 has 16 residues. The CDR3 sequence: CASSQGLAGLRQTQYF. The CDR3 nucleotides read TGCGCCAGCAGCCAAGGGCTAGCGGGACTTAGGCAGACCCAGTACTTC.

The chain employs TRBV15 and TRBJ2-7, with D perhaps matching TRBD1 (5 bases). This CDR3 is built from 14 residues. The V end lost 0 bases, the J end lost 5 bases, and 11 bases lay between the germline ends. Germline V gene lookup returns CDR1 LNHNV and CDR2 YYDKDF (reference sequence). The CDR3 spells CATSRETERNEQYF. The CDR3 nucleotides read TGTGCCACCAGCAGAGAGACAGAAAGAAACGAGCAGTACTTC.

V usage is TRBV2 and J usage is TRBJ1-5; D unresolved. V shed 6 bases and J shed 7 bases, with 10 bases lying between them. Germline V gene lookup returns CDR1 SNHLY and CDR2 FYNNEI. CDR3 length equals 12 residues. The CDR3: CASRMAGQPQHF. In nucleotides, the CDR3 is TGTGCCAGCAGGATGGCGGGACAGCCCCAGCATTTT.

The chain employs TRBV9 and TRBJ2-1, with 10 positions matching TRBD2. CDR1 and CDR2 from the germline V gene are SGDLS and YYNGEE. The CDR3 spans 15 residues. Losses at the gene ends were 3 bases for V and 0 bases for J; bases not matched to a gene: 0. This CDR3 reads CASSASGSSYNEQFF. CDR3 sequence (DNA): TGTGCCAGCAGCGCTAGCGGGAGCTCCTACAATGAGCAGTTCTTC.

The rearrangement joins TRBV6-5 to TRBJ1-1; D remains unclear. The CDR3 is made up of 13 amino acids. Trimming took 3 bases from V and 1 from J, leaving 6 bases between them. CDR1 and CDR2 (germline): MNHEY, SVGAGI. The CDR3 DNA follows: TGTGCCAGCAGTTATAGCGCGAACACTGAAGCTTTCTTT. It is translated as CASSYSANTEAFF.

The gene calls are TRBV2 and TRBJ1-5; D remains unclear. The CDR3 loop spans 15 amino acids. Germline-derived CDR1 and CDR2 are SNHLY and FYNNEI. With 3 bases removed from V and 2 bases from J, the gap between germline ends came to 11 bases. The CDR3 protein is CASSESWQGNQPQHF. The DNA for the CDR3 is TGTGCCAGCAGTGAGTCATGGCAGGGCAATCAGCCCCAGCATTTT.

The CDR3 is CASSLEAGANEKLFF. CDR3 bases: TGTGCCAGCAGCTTAGAGGCAGGGGCTAATGAAAAACTGTTTTTT. The chain links TRBV11-2 to TRBJ1-4, with D perhaps TRBD1 (6 bases). Germline loops: CDR1 SGHAT, CDR2 FQNNGV. This CDR3 comprises 15 residues. V lost 0 bases and J 3 bases, leaving 8 bases between the germline ends.

The CDR3 bases are TGTGCCAGCAGTTTATCAACAGGGGGCAACGGGGAGCTGTTTTTT. Its translation: CASSLSTGGNGELFF. The genes are TRBV27 and TRBJ2-2; 9 nucleotides match TRBD1. With V trimmed by 0 bases and J by 7 bases, 3 bases remained unmatched. The CDR3 contains 15 residues. Germline V CDR1 and CDR2: MNHEY, SMNVEV (reference sequence).

The V and J genes are TRBV12-5 and TRBJ2-7; D is ambiguous. The V end lost 5 bases, the J end lost 2 bases, and 7 bases lay between the germline ends. The CDR3 runs 12 residues. The germline gives CDR1 LGHNT, CDR2 FRNRAP. The CDR3 loop is CASGPVPYEQYF. CDR3 bases: TGTGCTAGTGGTCCCGTTCCCTACGAGCAGTACTTC.

This sequence joins TRBV11-2 and TRBJ2-5; D not resolved. CDR3 length equals 16 residues. Trimming stripped 0 bases from V and 0 bases from J, with 11 bases between. Germline CDR1 is SGHAT and CDR2 is FQNNGV. Here the CDR3 DNA reads TGTGCCAGCAGCTTAGATCCCAGGTTGTACCAAGAGACCCAGTACTTC. It codes for CASSLDPRLYQETQYF.

The chain joins TRBV4-1 to TRBJ2-7, with 7 bases lining up with TRBD1. Germline V gives CDR1 MGHRA, CDR2 YSYEKL. The CDR3 has 14 residues. With 3 bases clipped from V and 0 bases from J, the junction kept 2 bases outside the gene matches. The CDR3 DNA sequence: TGCGCCAGCAGCCAGGGGGACAGCTCCTACGAGCAGTACTTC. Its translation: CASSQGDSSYEQYF.

This chain uses TRBV7-9 with TRBJ1-1, with a possible D match to TRBD1 (5 bases). Trimming pared 7 bases from V and 1 base from J, leaving 13 bases between. The CDR3 is 14 amino acids. CDR1 and CDR2 from the germline V gene are SEHNR and FQNEAQ (reference sequence). CDR3 DNA sequence: TGTGCCAGCAACTCACTTCAGGGGAACACTGAAGCTTTCTTT. Translated, it gives CASNSLQGNTEAFF.

The rearrangement uses TRBV5-1 and TRBJ2-2, with D perhaps matching TRBD2 (5 bases). The V gene lost 2 bases and the J gene lost 0 bases, with 8 bases spanning the gap. The CDR3 is 15 amino acids. CDR1 is SGHRS, CDR2 YFSETQ, per germline. CDR3 loop: CASSFERANTGELFF. CDR3 nucleotide sequence: TGCGCCAGCAGCTTCGAGAGGGCGAACACCGGGGAGCTGTTTTTT.

The chain uses TRBV4-1 and TRBJ1-4, with a weak D call TRBD1 (5 bases). The CDR3 is 16 residues long. V was shortened by 3 bases and J by 4 bases, with 15 bases between the two germline ends. Germline CDR1 is MGHRA and CDR2 is YSYEKL. The chain's CDR3 is CASSHLFSGVNEKLFF. For the CDR3, the DNA is TGCGCCAGCAGCCACTTATTTTCGGGGGTTAATGAAAAACTGTTTTTT.